Listed below are T cell receptor beta chains from one sample, sequenced in a study of T cell responses to AZD1222 COVID-19 vaccine. The table came from immunoSEQ multiplex PCR; TCRdb's copy has only in-frame clones and leaves some out. The sample lists about 140,000 clones, about 82% occurring once. The input for sequencing was peripheral blood, taken 28 days after the second dose of the MenACWY control vaccine. These receptor sequences come from an adult who received the MenACWY meningococcal vaccine as a control. CDR3s include the opening cysteine and the closing phenylalanine or tryptophan. The D gene is left open where the match is weak.

d_call v_call cdr3_aa
. TRBV5-1 CASSLVSRANEKLFF
. TRBV6-5 CASSLDRSSDTQYF
. TRBV19 CASSQNRGIHNEQFF
TRBD1 TRBV29-1 CSVEGTANRNGNTIYF
TRBD1 TRBV7-8 CASSSGKLTGVLNTEAFF
. TRBV5-1 CASSFAGPNTGELFF
. TRBV24-1 CATSDPPGVKDTGELFF
. TRBV30 CAWSASGNTGELFF
. TRBV6-5 CASSYSKGGVYGYTF
TRBD2 TRBV4-2 CASSHLSGRAFGTGELFF
. TRBV21-1 CATTGTGLEGNTIYF
. TRBV4-1 CASSQVHPSTDTQYF
. TRBV6-1 CASSDRVNTQYF
. TRBV5-4 CASSSKYQYGYTF
. TRBV19 CASSLQATNLYSNQPQHF
. TRBV6-5 CASSYSMGSPLHF
TRBD1 TRBV5-1 CASSHGTAYTEAFF
TRBD1 TRBV9 CASSPRGGQLNSPLHF
TRBD1 TRBV25-1 CASSQQGKNTEAFF
. TRBV11-2 CASSLGAAQVLETQYF
. TRBV27 CASSLYVSAEAFF
TRBD1 TRBV30 CAWSRGTGGFQPQHF
. TRBV5-1 CASSLGNRDNEQFF
TRBD1 TRBV3-1/TRBV3-2 CASSQDPGQGTALYGYTF
. TRBV7-2 CASRGVGENIQYF
. TRBV10-3 CAISAAQRANYGYTF
. TRBV19 CASSRGLARGTDTQYF
TRBD1 TRBV19 CASRTGQIPHFYSYNSPLHF
TRBD1 TRBV12-5 CASGTDLGTALNQPQHF
TRBD2 TRBV6-2/TRBV6-3 CASSYLLASGVYANTGELFF
TRBD2 TRBV11-2 CASSLGASGRNNEQFF
. TRBV9 CASSATGLGNTEAFF
. TRBV5-5 CASRWETRVYGYTF
. TRBV1 CTSSQGTSGPHNEQFF
TRBD2 TRBV27 CASRAGLEQFF
. TRBV19 CASGTQGFDVANYGYTF
TRBD1 TRBV15 CATSRVLGTGPANTGELFF
. TRBV20-1 CSARIGTAQYF
. TRBV28 CASRFDSYEQYF
. TRBV5-4 CASSQGLASYNEQFF
. TRBV29-1 CSDWVYSTNEQFF
TRBD1 TRBV29-1 CSVRTGGNTGELFF
. TRBV5-1 CASSLDIGHTGELFF
. TRBV7-9 CASSPEVRTLGGELFF
. TRBV6-2/TRBV6-3 CASSYGGGQPQHF
. TRBV4-1 CASSPTSGQANEKLFF
. TRBV21-1 CASSKVLAGTQETQYF
. TRBV5-1 CASSLWTDTEAFF
TRBD1 TRBV27 CASSKQGGYNQPQHF
. TRBV6-2/TRBV6-3 CASSPPRPPLHF
. TRBV7-9 CASSLHPNYGYTF
. TRBV4-3 CASSQGSWGGTEAFF
. TRBV5-1 CASSLSRPETQYF